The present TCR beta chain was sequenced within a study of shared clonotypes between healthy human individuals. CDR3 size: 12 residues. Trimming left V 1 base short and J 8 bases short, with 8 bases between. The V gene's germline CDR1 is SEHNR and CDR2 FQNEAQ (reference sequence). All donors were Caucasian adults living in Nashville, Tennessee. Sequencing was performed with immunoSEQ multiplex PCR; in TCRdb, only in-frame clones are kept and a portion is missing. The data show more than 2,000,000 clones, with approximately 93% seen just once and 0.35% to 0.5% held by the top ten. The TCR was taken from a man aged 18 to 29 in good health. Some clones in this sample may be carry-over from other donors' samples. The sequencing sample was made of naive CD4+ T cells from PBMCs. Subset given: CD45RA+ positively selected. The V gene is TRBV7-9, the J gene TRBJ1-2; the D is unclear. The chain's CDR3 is CASSLDLSGYTF. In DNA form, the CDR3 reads TGTGCCAGCAGCTTAGATCTATCGGGCTACACCTTC.